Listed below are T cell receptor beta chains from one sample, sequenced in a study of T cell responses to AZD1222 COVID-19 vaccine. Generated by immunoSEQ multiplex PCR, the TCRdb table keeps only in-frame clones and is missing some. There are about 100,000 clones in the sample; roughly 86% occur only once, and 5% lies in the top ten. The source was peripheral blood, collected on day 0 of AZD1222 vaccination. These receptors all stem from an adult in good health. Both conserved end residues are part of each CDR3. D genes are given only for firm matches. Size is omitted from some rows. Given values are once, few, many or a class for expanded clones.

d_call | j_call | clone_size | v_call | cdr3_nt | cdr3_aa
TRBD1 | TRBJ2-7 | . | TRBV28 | TGTGCCAGTAGTCCAGGACAGGGTTCCTACGAGCAGTACTTC | CASSPGQGSYEQYF
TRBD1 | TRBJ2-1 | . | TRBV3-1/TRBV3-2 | TGTGCCAGCAGCCAACAGACAGGGTCGCAATACAATGAGCAGTTCTTC | CASSQQTGSQYNEQFF
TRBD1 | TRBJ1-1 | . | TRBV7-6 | TGTGCCAGCATGGGACAGGGGTGGGGGACTGAAGCTTTCTTT | CASMGQGWGTEAFF
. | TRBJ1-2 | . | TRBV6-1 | TGTGCCAGCAGTGAAGACGACGTGGGCTACACCTTC | CASSEDDVGYTF
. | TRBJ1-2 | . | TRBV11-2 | TGTGCCAGCAGCCTACACAGGGAGGGCTATGGCTACACCTTC | CASSLHREGYGYTF
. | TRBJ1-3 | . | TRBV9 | TGTGCCAGCAGCGTAGAGGGAGGACGCTCTGGAAACACCATATATTTT | CASSVEGGRSGNTIYF
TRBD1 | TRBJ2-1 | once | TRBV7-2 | TGTGCCAGCAGCTCCGACGGGACAGGCGCCTACAATGAGCAGTTCTTC | CASSSDGTGAYNEQFF
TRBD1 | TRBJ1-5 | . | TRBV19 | TGTGCCAGTAGTACCGGGACAGGGGGAGGTCAGCCCCAGCATTTT | CASSTGTGGGQPQHF
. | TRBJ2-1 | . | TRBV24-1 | TGTGCCACCAAACAGGGCGACTCCTACAATGAGCAGTTCTTC | CATKQGDSYNEQFF
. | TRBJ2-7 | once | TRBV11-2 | TGTGCCAGCAGCTTAGACGAGGTCGGAGCTCGTGAGCAGTACTTC | CASSLDEVGAREQYF
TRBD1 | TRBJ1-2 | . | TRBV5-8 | TGTGCCAGCAGCACAGGGGACAGCCTCAACTATGGCTACACCTTC | CASSTGDSLNYGYTF
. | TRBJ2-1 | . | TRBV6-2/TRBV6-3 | TGTGCCAGCAGTTACAGACGAACGTCCCCTAATGAGCAGTTCTTC | CASSYRRTSPNEQFF
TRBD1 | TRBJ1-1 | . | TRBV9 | TGTGCCAGCAGCGTGGCAGGGGGTGACACTGAAGCTTTCTTT | CASSVAGGDTEAFF
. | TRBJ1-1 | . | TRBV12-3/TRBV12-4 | TGTGCCAGCAGTTTATCGGGGACTGAAGCTTTCTTT | CASSLSGTEAFF
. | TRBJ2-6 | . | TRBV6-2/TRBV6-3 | TGTGCCAGCAGTCCACGGGACATCGATTCTGGGGCCAACGTCCTGACTTTC | CASSPRDIDSGANVLTF
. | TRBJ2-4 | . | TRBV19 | TGTGCCAGTAGTAGACACCGGGACACCGGCATTCAGTACTTC | CASSRHRDTGIQYF
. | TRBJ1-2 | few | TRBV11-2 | TGTGCCAGCGGGGACTACCGGGGCGAAAGAACTGGCTACACCTTC | CASGDYRGERTGYTF
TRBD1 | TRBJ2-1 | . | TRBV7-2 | TGTGCCAGCAGCTTAAGTACAGGGGGTTTCAATGAGCAGTTCTTC | CASSLSTGGFNEQFF
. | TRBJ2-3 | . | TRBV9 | TGTGCCAGCAGCGTGGGGGGGGCTGGCGGAGATACGCAGTATTTT | CASSVGGAGGDTQYF
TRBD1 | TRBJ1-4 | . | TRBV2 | TGTGCCAGTGGACAGGGTTATGAAAAACTGTTTTTT | CASGQGYEKLFF
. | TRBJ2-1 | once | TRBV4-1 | TGCGCCAGCAGCCAAGATACCAGATTATCCTACAATGAGCAGTTCTTC | CASSQDTRLSYNEQFF
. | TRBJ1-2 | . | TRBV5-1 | TGCGCCAGCAGCTTGGCCTCCAATCCAGGGGATGGCTACACCTTC | CASSLASNPGDGYTF
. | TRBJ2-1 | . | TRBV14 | TGTGCCAGCAGCCAATTAAGGGATAGCGGCAATGAGCAGTTCTTC | CASSQLRDSGNEQFF
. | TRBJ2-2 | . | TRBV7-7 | TGTGCTAGCAGCAACATTGCCGGGGAGCTGTTTTTT | CASSNIAGELFF
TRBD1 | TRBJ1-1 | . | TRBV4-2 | TGTGCCAGCAGCCAAGGGTATGGACAGGAGAACACTGAAGCTTTCTTT | CASSQGYGQENTEAFF
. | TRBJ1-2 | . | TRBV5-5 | TGTGCCAGCAGCCGCAGCGACCTGCTGGCGTACACCTTC | CASSRSDLLAYTF
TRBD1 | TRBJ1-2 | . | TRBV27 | TGTGCCAGTAGCCGGGACAGGGGGTCTGGGGGCTACACCTTC | CASSRDRGSGGYTF
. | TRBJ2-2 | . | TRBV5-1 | TGCGCCAGCATACGAGACACGAACACCGGGGAGCTGTTTTTT | CASIRDTNTGELFF
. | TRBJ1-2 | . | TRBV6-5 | TGTGCCAGCGGGGGGGCTGGGAGTGGCTATGGCTACACCTTC | CASGGAGSGYGYTF
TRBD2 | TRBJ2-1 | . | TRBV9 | TGTGCCAGCAGCGTCGGGGGGGCTGGAAAATACAATGAGCAGTTCTTC | CASSVGGAGKYNEQFF
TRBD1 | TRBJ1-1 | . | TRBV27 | TGTGCCAGCAGTTCGGACAGGGTAAAAGCTTTCTTT | CASSSDRVKAFF
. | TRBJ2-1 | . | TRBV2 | TGTGCCGAAAACCGGAGGGGCGACAGCTCCTACAATGAGCAGTTCTTC | CAENRRGDSSYNEQFF
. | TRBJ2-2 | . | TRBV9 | TGTGCCAGCAGCGTAGTAACAGCGAACACCGGGGAGCTGTTTTTT | CASSVVTANTGELFF
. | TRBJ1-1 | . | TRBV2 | TGTGCCAGCAGTGAATTACGGGTCATGAACACTGAAGCTTTCTTT | CASSELRVMNTEAFF
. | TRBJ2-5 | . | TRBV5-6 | TGTGCCAGCAGCTTGGTGATAGCGGACCAAGAGACCCAGTACTTC | CASSLVIADQETQYF
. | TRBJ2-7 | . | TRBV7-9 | TGTGCCAGCAGCTTAGTGTTAGGGCAGGGCGAGCAGTACTTC | CASSLVLGQGEQYF
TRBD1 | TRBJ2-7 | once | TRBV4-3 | TGCGCCAGCAGCCAAAGACAGGGTGTGGGCTACGAGCAGTACTTC | CASSQRQGVGYEQYF
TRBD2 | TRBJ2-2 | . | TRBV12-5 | TGTGCTAGTGGCAGGACTAGCGGGAGATGGACCGGGGAGCTGTTTTTT | CASGRTSGRWTGELFF
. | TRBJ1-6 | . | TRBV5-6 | TGTGCCAGCAGCTGGTCTGGAGGACTCCTGACCCGAAATTCACCCCTCCACTTT | CASSWSGGLLTRNSPLHF
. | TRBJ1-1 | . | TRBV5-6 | TGTGCCAGCAGAAAATCGTTCGGGGCCTCGGAGGGTACTGAAGCTTTCTTT | CASRKSFGASEGTEAFF
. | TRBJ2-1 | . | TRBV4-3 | TGCGCCAGCAGCCAGGGGAAATACCATGAGCAGTTCTTC | CASSQGKYHEQFF
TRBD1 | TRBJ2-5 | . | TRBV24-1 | TGTGCCACCAGTGATTTTACAGGGGTAGTAGGAGAGACCCAGTACTTC | CATSDFTGVVGETQYF
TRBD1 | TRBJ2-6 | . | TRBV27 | TGTGCCAGCCGGGACAGGGGGGACTCTGGGGCCAACGTCCTGACTTTC | CASRDRGDSGANVLTF
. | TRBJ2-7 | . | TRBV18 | TGTGCCAGCTCACCATCGGGGCTCGTATCCGAGCAGTACTTC | CASSPSGLVSEQYF
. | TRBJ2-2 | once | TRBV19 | TGTGCCAGTAGTACCGGGACTGCGAACGGGGAGCTGTTTTTT | CASSTGTANGELFF
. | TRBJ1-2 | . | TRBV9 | TGTGCCAGCAGCGTAGGTCTTTCGAACTATGGCTACACCTTC | CASSVGLSNYGYTF
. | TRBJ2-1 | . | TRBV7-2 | TGTGCCAGCAGCTTCAGCCGGGGGGCGTACAATGAGCAGTTCTTC | CASSFSRGAYNEQFF
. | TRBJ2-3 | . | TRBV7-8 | TGTGCCAGCAGCTTAAGCACATCAGGCCCCACAGATACGCAGTATTTT | CASSLSTSGPTDTQYF
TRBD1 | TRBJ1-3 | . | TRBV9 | TGTGCCAGCAGCGTAGGGACAGGAGAAGGAAACACCATATATTTT | CASSVGTGEGNTIYF
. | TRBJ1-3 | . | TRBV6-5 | TGTGCCAGCAGTTACCCAACAGTGATTGGAAACACCATATATTTT | CASSYPTVIGNTIYF
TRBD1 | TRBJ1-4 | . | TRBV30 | TGTGCCTGGGGAACCGGGACAGGTGCTGAAAAACTGTTTTTT | CAWGTGTGAEKLFF
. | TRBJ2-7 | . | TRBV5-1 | TGCGCCAGCAGCTTGGATCCGACTATCTACGAGCAGTACTTC | CASSLDPTIYEQYF
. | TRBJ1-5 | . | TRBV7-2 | TGTGCCAGCAGCCCCCCAGGGCTGGGGGGCAATCAGCCCCAGCATTTT | CASSPPGLGGNQPQHF
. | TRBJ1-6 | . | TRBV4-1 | TGCGCCAGCAGCCTGGGAGGCTTAGATAATTCACCCCTCCACTTT | CASSLGGLDNSPLHF
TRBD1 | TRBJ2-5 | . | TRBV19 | TGTGCCAGTAGTATCGTTGGGACAGGGAGAGAGACCCAGTACTTC | CASSIVGTGRETQYF
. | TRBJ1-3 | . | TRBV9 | TGTGCCAGCAGCGTAGATGGGTCCTCTGGAAACACCATATATTTT | CASSVDGSSGNTIYF
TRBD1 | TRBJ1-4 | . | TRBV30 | TGTGCCTGGAGTTCTTTGACAGGGAATGAAAAACTGTTTTTT | CAWSSLTGNEKLFF
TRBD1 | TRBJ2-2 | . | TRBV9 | TGTGCCAGCAGCGCCACGACAGGGGTCCTTAAAAACACCGGGGAGCTGTTTTTT | CASSATTGVLKNTGELFF